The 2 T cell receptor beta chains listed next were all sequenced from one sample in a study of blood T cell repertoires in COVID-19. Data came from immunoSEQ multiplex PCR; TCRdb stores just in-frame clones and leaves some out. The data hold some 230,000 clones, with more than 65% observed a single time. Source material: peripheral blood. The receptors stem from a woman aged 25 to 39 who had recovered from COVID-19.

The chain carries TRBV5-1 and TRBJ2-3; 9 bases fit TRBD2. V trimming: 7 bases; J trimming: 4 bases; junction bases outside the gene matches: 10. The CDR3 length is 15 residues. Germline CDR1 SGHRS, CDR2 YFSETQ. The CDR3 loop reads CASGRIAGDADTQYF. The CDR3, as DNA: TGCGCCAGCGGCCGGATAGCGGGAGATGCAGATACGCAGTATTTT.

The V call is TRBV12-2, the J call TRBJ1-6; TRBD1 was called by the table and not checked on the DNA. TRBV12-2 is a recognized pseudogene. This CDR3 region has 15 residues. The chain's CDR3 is CASRVRQGLGPPLHF. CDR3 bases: TGTGCAAGTCGCGTAAGACAGGGTTTGGGGCCACCCCTCCACTTT.